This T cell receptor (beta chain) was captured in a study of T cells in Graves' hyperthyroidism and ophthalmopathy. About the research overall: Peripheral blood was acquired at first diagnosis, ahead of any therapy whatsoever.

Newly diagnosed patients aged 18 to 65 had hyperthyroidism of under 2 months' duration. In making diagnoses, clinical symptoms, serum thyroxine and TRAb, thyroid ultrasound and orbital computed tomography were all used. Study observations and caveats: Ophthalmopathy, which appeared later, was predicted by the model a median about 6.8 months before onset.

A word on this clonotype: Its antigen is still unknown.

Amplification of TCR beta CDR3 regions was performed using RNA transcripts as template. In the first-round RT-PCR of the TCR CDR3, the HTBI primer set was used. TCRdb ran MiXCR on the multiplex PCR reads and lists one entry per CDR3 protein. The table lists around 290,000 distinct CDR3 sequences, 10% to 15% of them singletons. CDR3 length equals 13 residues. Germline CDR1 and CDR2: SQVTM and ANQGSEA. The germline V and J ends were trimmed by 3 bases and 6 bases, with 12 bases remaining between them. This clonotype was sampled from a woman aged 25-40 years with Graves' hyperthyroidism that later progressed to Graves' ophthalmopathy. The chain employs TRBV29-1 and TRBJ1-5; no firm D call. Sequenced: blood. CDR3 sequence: CSVELGYGQPQHF. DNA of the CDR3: TGCAGCGTTGAGTTAGGGTATGGTCAGCCCCAGCATTTT.